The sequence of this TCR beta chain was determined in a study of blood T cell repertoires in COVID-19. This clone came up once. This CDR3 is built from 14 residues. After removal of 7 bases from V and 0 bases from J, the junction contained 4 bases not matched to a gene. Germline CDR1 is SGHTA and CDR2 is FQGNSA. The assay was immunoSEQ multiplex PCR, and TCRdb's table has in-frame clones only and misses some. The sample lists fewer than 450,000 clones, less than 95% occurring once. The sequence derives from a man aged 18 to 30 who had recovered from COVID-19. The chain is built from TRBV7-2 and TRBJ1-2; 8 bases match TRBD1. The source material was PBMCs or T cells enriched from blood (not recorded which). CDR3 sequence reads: CASTPQGANYGYTF. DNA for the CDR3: TGTGCCAGCACCCCACAGGGGGCTAACTATGGCTACACCTTC.